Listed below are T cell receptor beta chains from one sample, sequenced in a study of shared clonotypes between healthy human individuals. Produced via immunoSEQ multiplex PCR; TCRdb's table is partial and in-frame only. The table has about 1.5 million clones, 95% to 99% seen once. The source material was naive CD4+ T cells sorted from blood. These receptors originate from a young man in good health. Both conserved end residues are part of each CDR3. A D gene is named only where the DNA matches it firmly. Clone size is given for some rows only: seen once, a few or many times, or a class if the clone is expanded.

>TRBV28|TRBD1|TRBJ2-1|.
CASRPGQAYNEQFF
TGTGCCAGCAGGCCGGGACAGGCATACAATGAGCAGTTCTTC
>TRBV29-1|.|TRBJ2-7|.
CSACTFSEQYF
TGCAGCGCCTGTACTTTTTCCGAGCAGTACTTC
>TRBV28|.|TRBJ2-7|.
CASIGAYEQYF
TGTGCCAGCATCGGGGCCTACGAGCAGTACTTC
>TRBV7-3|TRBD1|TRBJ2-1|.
CASSSGTGFNEQFF
TGTGCCAGCAGCTCCGGGACAGGGTTTAATGAGCAGTTCTTC
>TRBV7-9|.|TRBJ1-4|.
CASSLIPQSNEKLFF
TGTGCCAGCAGCTTAATTCCCCAGTCTAATGAAAAACTGTTTTTT
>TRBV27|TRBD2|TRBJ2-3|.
CASSLSSSGRMGDTQYF
TGTGCCAGCAGTTTATCGTCAAGCGGGAGGATGGGGGATACGCAGTATTTT
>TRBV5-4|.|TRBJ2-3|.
CASSFGRVGSTDTQYF
TGTGCCAGCAGCTTTGGGCGGGTGGGTAGCACAGATACGCAGTATTTT
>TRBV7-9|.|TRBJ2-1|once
CASSTHETWEVGYNEQFF
TGTGCCAGCAGCACCCACGAGACGTGGGAGGTGGGCTACAATGAGCAGTTCTTC
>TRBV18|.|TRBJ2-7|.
CASSPPGQYEQYF
TGTGCCAGCTCACCACCCGGACAATACGAGCAGTACTTC
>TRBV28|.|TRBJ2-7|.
CASSLLSGLNYEQYF
TGTGCCAGCAGTTTACTTTCGGGACTCAACTACGAGCAGTACTTC
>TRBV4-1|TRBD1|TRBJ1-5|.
CASSPGGDRVNQPQHF
TGCGCCAGCAGCCCAGGGGGGGACAGAGTCAATCAGCCCCAGCATTTT
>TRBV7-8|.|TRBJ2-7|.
CASSSRGFGYEQYF
TGTGCCAGCAGCAGCAGGGGTTTTGGCTACGAGCAGTACTTC
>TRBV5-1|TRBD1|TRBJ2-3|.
CASSPGQRDTQYF
TGCGCCAGCAGCCCGGGACAGCGAGATACGCAGTATTTT
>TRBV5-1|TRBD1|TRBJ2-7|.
CASSLETGTAYEQYF
TGCGCCAGCAGCTTGGAAACAGGGACAGCCTACGAGCAGTACTTC
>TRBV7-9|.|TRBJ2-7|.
CASSPTQAYEQYF
TGTGCCAGCAGCCCAACACAGGCCTACGAGCAGTACTTC
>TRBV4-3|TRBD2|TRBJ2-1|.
CASSQVTSGRYNEQFF
TGCGCCAGCAGCCAAGTAACTAGCGGGAGGTACAATGAGCAGTTCTTC
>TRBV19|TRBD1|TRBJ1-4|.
CASSRFPGQPTGTNEKLFF
TGTGCCAGTAGTAGGTTTCCGGGACAGCCTACAGGAACTAATGAAAAACTGTTTTTT
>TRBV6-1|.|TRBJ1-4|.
CASSGAEEKLFF
TGTGCCAGCAGTGGGGCGGAGGAAAAACTGTTTTTT
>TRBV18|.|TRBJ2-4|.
CASSRNRVGAKNIQYF
TGTGCCAGCTCACGAAACAGGGTAGGAGCCAAAAACATTCAGTACTTC
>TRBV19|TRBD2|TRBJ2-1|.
CASSMAAGGSSYNEQFF
TGTGCCAGTAGTATGGCGGCGGGAGGGAGCTCCTACAATGAGCAGTTCTTC
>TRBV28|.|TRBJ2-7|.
CASAPRGYEQYF
TGTGCCAGCGCTCCCCGAGGTTACGAGCAGTACTTC
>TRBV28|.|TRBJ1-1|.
CASSELGSRKAFF
TGTGCCAGCAGTGAGCTTGGTTCAAGGAAAGCTTTCTTT
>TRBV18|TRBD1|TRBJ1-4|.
CASSQGTGEKLFF
TGTGCCAGCTCACAAGGGACAGGTGAAAAACTGTTTTTT
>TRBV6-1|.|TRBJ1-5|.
CASSEAGRVQPQHF
TGTGCCAGCAGTGAGGCAGGGAGGGTTCAGCCCCAGCATTTT
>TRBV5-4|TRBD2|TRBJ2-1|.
CASSSGLAGVSNEQFF
TGTGCCAGCAGCTCGGGACTAGCGGGAGTTTCCAATGAGCAGTTCTTC
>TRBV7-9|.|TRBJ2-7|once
CASSQKAGLAYEQYF
TGTGCCAGCAGCCAAAAGGCGGGACTGGCTTACGAGCAGTACTTC
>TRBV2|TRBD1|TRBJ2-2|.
CASRETGHTGELFF
TGTGCCAGCAGGGAGACAGGGCACACCGGGGAGCTGTTTTTT
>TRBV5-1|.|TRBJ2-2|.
CASSFIRANTGELFF
TGCGCCAGCAGCTTCATCAGGGCGAACACCGGGGAGCTGTTTTTT
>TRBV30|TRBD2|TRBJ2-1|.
CAWSDLSGVNNEQFF
TGTGCCTGGAGTGACCTAAGCGGGGTCAACAATGAGCAGTTCTTC
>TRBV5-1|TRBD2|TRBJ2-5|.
CASSPWGTSGTLETQYF
TGCGCCAGCAGCCCCTGGGGGACTAGCGGGACTCTGGAGACCCAGTACTTC
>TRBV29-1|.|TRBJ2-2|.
CSVVENTGELFF
TGCAGCGTTGTCGAAAACACCGGGGAGCTGTTTTTT
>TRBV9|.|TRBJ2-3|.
CASSVQGWVSTDTQYF
TGTGCCAGCAGCGTACAGGGTTGGGTTAGCACAGATACGCAGTATTTT
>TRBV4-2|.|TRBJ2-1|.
CASSQGGGGNHNEQFF
TGTGCCAGCAGCCAAGGGGGAGGGGGCAACCACAATGAGCAGTTCTTC
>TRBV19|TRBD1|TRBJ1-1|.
CASSLLQGGGTEAFF
TGTGCCAGTAGCCTCTTACAGGGGGGCGGGACTGAAGCTTTCTTT
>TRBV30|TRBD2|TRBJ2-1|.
CAWSGKGGLAVYNEQFF
TGTGCCTGGAGTGGAAAGGGAGGACTAGCGGTGTACAATGAGCAGTTCTTC
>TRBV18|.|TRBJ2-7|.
CASSPLRGTYEQYF
TGTGCCAGCTCACCGCTCAGGGGTACCTACGAGCAGTACTTC
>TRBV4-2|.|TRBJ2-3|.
CASSHSRANTDTQYF
TGTGCCAGCAGCCACAGCCGGGCCAACACAGATACGCAGTATTTT
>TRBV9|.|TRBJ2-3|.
CASSVGLVYMGESTDTQYF
TGTGCCAGCAGCGTAGGTCTGGTTTACATGGGGGAAAGCACAGATACGCAGTATTTT
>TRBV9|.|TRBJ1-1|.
CASSGRRGRGGTEAFF
TGTGCCAGCAGCGGACGAAGGGGGAGGGGAGGGACTGAAGCTTTCTTT
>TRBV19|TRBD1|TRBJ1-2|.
CASSPSRTGRLGYTF
TGTGCCAGTAGTCCCTCCCGGACAGGGAGGTTGGGCTACACCTTC
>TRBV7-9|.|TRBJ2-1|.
CASSFRGRTYNEQFF
TGTGCCAGCAGCTTTCGTGGGAGGACCTACAATGAGCAGTTCTTC
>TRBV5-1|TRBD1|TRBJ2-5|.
CASSLGTGGQETQYF
TGCGCCAGCAGCCTTGGGACAGGAGGCCAAGAGACCCAGTACTTC
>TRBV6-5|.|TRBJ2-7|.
CASKQGLSSSYEQYF
TGTGCCAGCAAACAGGGATTATCAAGCTCCTACGAGCAGTACTTC
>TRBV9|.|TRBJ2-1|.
CASSVGQLPRNEQFF
TGTGCCAGCAGCGTGGGGCAGCTACCAAGGAATGAGCAGTTCTTC
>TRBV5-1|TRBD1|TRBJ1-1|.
CASSLEPGQGWTEAFF
TGCGCCAGCAGCTTGGAACCGGGACAGGGTTGGACTGAAGCTTTCTTT
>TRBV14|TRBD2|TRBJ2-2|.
CASRTSGRTGELFF
TGTGCCAGCCGGACTAGCGGGAGGACCGGGGAGCTGTTTTTT
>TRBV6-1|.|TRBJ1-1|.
CASSDLRVTEAFF
TGTGCCAGCAGTGATTTGAGGGTCACTGAAGCTTTCTTT
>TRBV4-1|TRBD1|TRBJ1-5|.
CASSQDTGGKDGNQPQHF
TGCGCCAGCAGCCAAGATACAGGGGGAAAGGATGGCAATCAGCCCCAGCATTTT
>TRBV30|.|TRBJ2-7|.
CAWNRIYEQYF
TGTGCCTGGAACAGAATCTACGAGCAGTACTTC
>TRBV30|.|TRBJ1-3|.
CAWSVRGSSGNTIYF
TGTGCCTGGAGTGTAAGAGGGAGCTCTGGAAACACCATATATTTT
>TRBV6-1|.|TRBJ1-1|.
CASTTKGNTEAFF
TGTGCCAGCACCACCAAGGGGAACACTGAAGCTTTCTTT
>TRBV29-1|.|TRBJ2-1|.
CSMQSNEQFF
TGCAGCATGCAATCAAATGAGCAGTTCTTC
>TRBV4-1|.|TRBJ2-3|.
CASSQDSRENTDTQYF
TGCGCCAGCAGCCAAGATAGCCGGGAGAACACAGATACGCAGTATTTT
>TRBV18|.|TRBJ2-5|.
CASSPLGVGVSPKETQYF
TGTGCCAGCTCACCATTAGGGGTCGGAGTTTCCCCAAAAGAGACCCAGTACTTC
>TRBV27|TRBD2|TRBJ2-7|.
CASSLFRKSGRAIYEQYF
TGTGCCAGCAGTTTATTCAGGAAGAGCGGGAGAGCGATCTACGAGCAGTACTTC
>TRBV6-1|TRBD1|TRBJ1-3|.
CASSEAPLWDRGTNTIYF
TGTGCCAGCAGTGAAGCTCCCCTTTGGGACAGGGGGACAAACACCATATATTTT
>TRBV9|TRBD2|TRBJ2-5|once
CASGLAGAQETQYF
TGTGCCAGTGGACTGGCGGGAGCCCAAGAGACCCAGTACTTC
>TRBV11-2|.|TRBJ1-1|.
CASSSQTVWMNTEAFF
TGTGCCAGCAGCTCGCAAACAGTTTGGATGAACACTGAAGCTTTCTTT